This T cell receptor beta chain was recorded in a study of shared clonotypes between healthy human individuals. Method: immunoSEQ multiplex PCR; TCRdb's copy keeps in-frame clones and lacks some. In the table there are around 370,000 clones, 96% of which are singletons. The length of the CDR3 is 14 residues. From germline, CDR1 is SGHTA and CDR2 FQGNSA. V lost 5 bases to trimming and J lost 2 bases, with 13 bases between them. The sample was memory CD8+ T cells sorted from blood. Subset reported: CD45RO+ cells pooled with CCR7-negative TemRA cells. The genes are TRBV7-2 and TRBJ2-7; D perhaps matches TRBD1 (6 bases). The source is a young man in good health. The CDR3 loop reads CASSPGDMPYEQYF. The CDR3, as DNA: TGTGCCAGCAGCCCTGGGGACATGCCCTACGAGCAGTACTTC.